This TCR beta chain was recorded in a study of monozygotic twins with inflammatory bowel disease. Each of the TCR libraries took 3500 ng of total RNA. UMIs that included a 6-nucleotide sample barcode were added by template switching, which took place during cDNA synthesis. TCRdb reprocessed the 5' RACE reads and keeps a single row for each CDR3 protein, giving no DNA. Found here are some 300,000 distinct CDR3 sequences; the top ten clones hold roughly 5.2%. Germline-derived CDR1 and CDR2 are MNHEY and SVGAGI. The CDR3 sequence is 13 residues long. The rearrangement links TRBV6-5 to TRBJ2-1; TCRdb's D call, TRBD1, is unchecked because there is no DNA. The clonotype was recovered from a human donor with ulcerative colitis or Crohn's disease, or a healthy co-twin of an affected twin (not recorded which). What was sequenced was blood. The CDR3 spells CASRGTGFNEQFF.